Sequencing of this TCR beta chain was carried out in a study of blood T cells in healthy people across ages. CDR3 length: 11 residues. In germline, CDR1 is MNHNS, CDR2 SASEGT. V was pared by 6 bases and J by 9 bases, with 9 bases between. Next came a second PCR, run for about 6 to 11 cycles, which used a sample-barcoded 5' primer along with a J-beta primer mix. Each cDNA molecule, via a template-switch adaptor with 12 random nucleotides, was tagged. Sequencing yielded, for each sample, at least 3 million paired-end reads carrying CDR3. TCRdb re-derived calls from the 5' RACE reads in MiXCR, one entry per CDR3 protein. This repertoire shows about 1.6 million distinct CDR3 sequences, 34% found once; its top ten account for around 11%. In its sample, this clonotype was seen a few times. The antigen is undetermined. It was approximately 10 milliliters of peripheral blood that were drawn from each donor.

Study outcomes and limitations: TCR beta diversity per million T cells fell roughly linearly with age.

The TCR was taken from a woman aged 30 to 39 in good health. The chain is built from TRBV6-1 and TRBJ2-1, with D perhaps TRBD1 (5 bases). The sample comprised blood. CDR3 DNA: TGTGCCAGCAGGAGACAGTTTGAGCAGTTCTTC. It codes for CASRRQFEQFF.